The clone carrying this T cell receptor beta chain was observed many times. This record comes from a study of T cells in Graves' hyperthyroidism and ophthalmopathy. The investigators amplified TCR beta CDR3 regions from RNA transcripts. First-round RT-PCR of the TCR CDR3 relied on the HTBI primer set. TCRdb analysed the multiplex PCR reads with MiXCR anew, one entry per CDR3 protein. This table holds hundreds of thousands of distinct CDR3 sequences, about 14% found once. The sequence was obtained from a woman aged 40 to 50 with Graves' ophthalmopathy. The sequenced sample was blood.

CDR3 region: CASSQAAGVGYEQYF. The CDR3, as DNA: TGCGCCAGCAGCCAAGCGGCAGGGGTTGGGTACGAGCAGTACTTC. The rearrangement joins TRBV4-1 to TRBJ2-7; D perhaps matches TRBD1 (6 bases). In germline, CDR1 is MGHRA, CDR2 YSYEKL. Trimming cost V 1 base and J 4 bases, with 14 bases left between them. The CDR3 contains 15 residues.